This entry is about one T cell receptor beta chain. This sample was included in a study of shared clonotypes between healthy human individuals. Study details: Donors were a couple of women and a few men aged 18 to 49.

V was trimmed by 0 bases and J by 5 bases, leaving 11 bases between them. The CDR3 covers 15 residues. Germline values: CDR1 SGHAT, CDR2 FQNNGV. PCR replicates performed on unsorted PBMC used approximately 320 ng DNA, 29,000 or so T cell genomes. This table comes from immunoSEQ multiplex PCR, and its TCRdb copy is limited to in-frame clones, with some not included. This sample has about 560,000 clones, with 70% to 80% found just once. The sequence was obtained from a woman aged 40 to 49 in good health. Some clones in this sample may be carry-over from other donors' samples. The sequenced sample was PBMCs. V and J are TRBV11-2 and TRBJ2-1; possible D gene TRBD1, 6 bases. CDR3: CASSLDRGLNNEQFF. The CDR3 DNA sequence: TGTGCCAGCAGCTTAGACAGGGGCCTGAACAATGAGCAGTTCTTC.